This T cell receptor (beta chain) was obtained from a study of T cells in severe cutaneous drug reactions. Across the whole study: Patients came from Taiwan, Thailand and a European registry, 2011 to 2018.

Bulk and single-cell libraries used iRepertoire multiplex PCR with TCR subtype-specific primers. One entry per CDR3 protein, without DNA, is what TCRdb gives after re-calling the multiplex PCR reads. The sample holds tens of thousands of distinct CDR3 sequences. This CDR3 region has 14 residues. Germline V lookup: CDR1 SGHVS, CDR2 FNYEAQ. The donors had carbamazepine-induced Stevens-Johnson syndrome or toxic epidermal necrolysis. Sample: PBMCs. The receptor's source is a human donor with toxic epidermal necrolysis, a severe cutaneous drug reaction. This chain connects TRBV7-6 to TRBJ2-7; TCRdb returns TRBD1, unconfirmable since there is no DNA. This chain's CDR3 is CASSFRGSLNEQYF.